Listed here are 21 T cell receptor beta chains from one sample, sequenced in a study of blood T cells in healthy people across ages. A sample-barcoded 5' primer and a J-beta primer mix were used in a second PCR of roughly 6 to 11 cycles. MiXCR, applied by TCRdb to the 5' RACE reads, yields one record per CDR3 protein. The profile shows some 700,000 distinct CDR3 sequences, about 20% of them singletons. Sequencing input: blood. These receptors came from a man aged 65-85 years in good health.

The V and J genes are TRBV7-2 and TRBJ1-6, with 10 bases that match TRBD1. V was pared by 7 bases and J by 9 bases, with 6 bases of the junction left unmatched. CDR1 is SGHTA, CDR2 FQGNSA, per germline. The CDR3 runs 14 residues. The CDR3, as DNA: TGTGCCAGCACCCTGGACAGGGGGGCTTCACCCCTCCACTTT. Translation gives CASTLDRGASPLHF. The variable domain in full, completed from reference TRBV7-2 and TRBJ1-6, reads GAGVSQSPSNKVTEKGKDVELRCDPISGHTALYWYRQSLGQGLEFLIYFQGNSAPDKSGLPSDRFSAERTGGSVSTLTIQRTQQEDSAVYLCASTLDRGASPLHFGNGTRLTVT.

This clonotype was recorded a few times. V usage is TRBV29-1 and J usage is TRBJ1-4; D remains ambiguous. Germline V gene data show CDR1 as SQVTM and CDR2 as ANQGSEA. There are 12 residues in the CDR3. V gave up 7 bases and J gave up 6 bases, with 12 bases separating them. In nucleotides, the CDR3 is TGCAGCGCAGAACAGTTAGATGAAAAACTGTTTTTT. Protein: CSAEQLDEKLFF. Complete variable domain (other parts from reference TRBV29-1 and TRBJ1-4): SAVISQKPSRDICQRGTSLTIQCQVDSQVTMMFWYRQQPGQSLTLIATANQGSEATYESGFVIDKFPISRPNLTFSTLTVSNMSPEDSSIYLCSAEQLDEKLFFGSGTQLSVL.

This chain uses TRBV14 with TRBJ2-1, with D tentatively TRBD1 (5 bases). The CDR3 consists of 16 residues. Germline assignment: CDR1 SGHDN and CDR2 FVKESK. V dropped 0 bases and J dropped 5 bases, with 14 bases sitting between them. This CDR3 is CASSQEARTNNNEQFF. DNA for the CDR3: TGTGCCAGCAGCCAAGAAGCCCGGACAAATAACAATGAGCAGTTCTTC.

This chain joins TRBV5-6 and TRBJ1-2; 9 bases line up with TRBD1. The CDR3 extends over 16 amino acids. CDR1 and CDR2 (germline): SGHDT, YYEEEE. After removal of 4 bases from V and 0 bases from J, the junction contained 7 bases not matched to a gene. The CDR3, as DNA: TGTGCCAGCAGCCCGGACAGGGGCGCACCTAACTATGGCTACACCTTC. It encodes CASSPDRGAPNYGYTF.

The V and J genes are TRBV7-2 and TRBJ1-6; the D gene is possibly TRBD1 (5 bases). CDR3 length: 16 residues. The V and J ends lost 1 base and 2 bases respectively, with 9 bases between them. CDR1 and CDR2 from the germline V gene are SGHTA and FQGNSA. The CDR3 DNA is TGTGCCAGCAGCTTAGGGGCAGGGACCTATAATTCACCCCTCCACTTT. Amino acids: CASSLGAGTYNSPLHF.

V and J are TRBV29-1 and TRBJ2-1, with TRBD2 identical over 7 bases. This CDR3 region has 14 residues. CDR1 is SQVTM and CDR2 is ANQGSEA in the germline V gene. After removal of 2 bases from V and 10 bases from J, the junction contained 11 bases not matched to a gene. CDR3 residues: CSVESGIAGREQFF. CDR3 sequence (DNA): TGCAGCGTTGAATCCGGGATAGCGGGCAGAGAGCAGTTCTTC.

The chain employs TRBV19 and TRBJ2-4; TRBD2 might be the D (5 bases). Trimming pared 4 bases from V and 3 bases from J, leaving 19 bases between. This CDR3 spans 17 amino acids. Germline values: CDR1 LNHDA, CDR2 SQIVND (reference sequence). CDR3 in DNA: TGTGCCAGTAGTACTCAGGACTTCCCTTCGGGCAAAAACATTCAGTACTTC. Translated, it gives CASSTQDFPSGKNIQYF.

The J gene is TRBJ2-3, the V gene TRBV18; a weak D match, TRBD1 (7 bases). V lost 3 bases, J lost 15 bases, and 16 bases lay in between. The CDR3 spans 12 residues. CDR1 and CDR2 from the germline V gene are KGHSH and LQKENI. This CDR3 reads CASSPGGTVLYF. The CDR3 DNA reads TGTGCCAGCTCACCTGGGGGGACAGTCCTTTATTTT.

The chain combines TRBV20-1 with TRBJ1-4; a weak D match, TRBD1 (5 bases). The CDR3 extends over 16 amino acids. Germline CDR1 and CDR2: DFQATT and SNEGSKA (reference sequence). Trimming stripped 6 bases from V and 3 bases from J, with 20 bases between. The CDR3 loop is CSARRAGLGANEKLFF. The DNA for the CDR3 is TGCAGTGCCCGACGGGCAGGGTTAGGGGCTAATGAAAAACTGTTTTTT.

This clonotype has more than one count but fewer than ten. This chain joins TRBV7-6 and TRBJ1-2; D remains ambiguous. Germline loops: CDR1 SGHVS, CDR2 FNYEAQ. This CDR3 contains 13 residues. V was cut by 0 bases and J by 4 bases, with 6 bases left in between. The CDR3 sequence: CASSLAVGYGYTF. The CDR3 bases are TGTGCCAGCAGCTTAGCGGTGGGCTATGGCTACACCTTC.

V is TRBV7-9 and J is TRBJ1-6, with 9 bases identical to TRBD1. This CDR3 spans 15 amino acids. J lost 7 bases, V lost 5 bases, and 6 bases had no gene match. CDR1 and CDR2 (germline): SEHNR, FQNEAQ (reference sequence). CDR3 DNA: TGTGCCAGCAGCCAAGGGACAGGGCTAAATTCACCCCTCCACTTT. This encodes CASSQGTGLNSPLHF.

This clonotype was counted only a few times. The chain links TRBV5-1 to TRBJ2-1; TRBD1 agrees at 12 bases. Germline lookup yields CDR1 SGHRS and CDR2 YFSETQ. J lost 7 bases, V lost 4 bases, and 6 bases had no gene match. This CDR3 is 15 amino acids long. The CDR3 sequence: CASSKGTGGWNEQFF. CDR3 nucleotide sequence: TGCGCCAGCAGCAAAGGGACAGGGGGCTGGAATGAGCAGTTCTTC. Drawing the rest from reference TRBV5-1 and TRBJ2-1, the complete variable domain is KAGVTQTPRYLIKTRGQQVTLSCSPISGHRSVSWYQQTPGQGLQFLFEYFSETQRNKGNFPGRFSGRQFSNSRSEMNVSTLELGDSALYLCASSKGTGGWNEQFFGPGTRLTVL.

This sequence joins TRBV10-2 and TRBJ2-5; TRBD1 matches at 9 bases. The J call may be mistaken, given a closer DNA end match to TRBJ2-1. In germline, CDR1 is WSHSY, CDR2 SAAADI. The CDR3 sequence is 14 residues long. CDR3 loop: CASRGTGSRNEQFF. Written as DNA, the CDR3 is TGCGCCAGCAGGGGGACAGGGAGTAGGAATGAGCAGTTCTTC.

The chain has TRBV7-2 and TRBJ1-2, with D hard to call. The CDR3 sequence is 12 residues long. Germline assignment: CDR1 SGHTA and CDR2 FQGNSA. V was pared by 0 bases and J by 4 bases, with 3 bases between. This CDR3 reads CASSLAVYGYTF. CDR3 DNA sequence: TGTGCCAGCAGCTTAGCGGTCTATGGCTACACCTTC.

The rearrangement uses TRBV12-3 or TRBV12-4 and TRBJ2-1; the match to TRBD1 covers 9 bases. The CDR3 contains 16 residues. The ends lost 4 bases at V and 0 bases at J; junction bases unmatched: 4. DNA for the CDR3: TGTGCCAGCAGTTCTGTGACAGGGGGCTCCTACAATGAGCAGTTCTTC. Its protein is CASSSVTGGSYNEQFF.

At least ten counts were recorded for this clonotype. V is TRBV20-1 and J is TRBJ2-3; maybe TRBD2 (5 bases). Between the trimmed V and J ends, which lost 5 bases and 5 bases, there was a span of 20 bases. The CDR3 has 15 amino acids. Germline CDR1 is DFQATT and CDR2 is SNEGSKA (reference sequence). CDR3 region: CSASPTALSGDTQYF. The CDR3 DNA reads TGCAGTGCTTCCCCCACTGCCTTGAGCGGAGATACGCAGTATTTT.

This clonotype was counted only a few times. This chain uses TRBV19 with TRBJ1-1, with D possibly TRBD1 on 5 matching bases. The CDR3 has 16 residues. CDR1 is LNHDA and CDR2 is SQIVND in the germline V gene (reference sequence). V lost 4 bases, J lost 4 bases, and 19 bases lay in between. The chain's CDR3 is CASSRPVGGTPTEAFF. The CDR3 DNA reads TGTGCCAGTAGTAGGCCCGTCGGTGGGACCCCCACTGAAGCTTTCTTT.

The V and J genes are TRBV20-1 and TRBJ2-1; 10 bases match TRBD2. J lost 4 bases, V lost 3 bases, and 6 bases had no gene match. The CDR3 consists of 15 residues. Germline V gene sequence: CDR1 DFQATT, CDR2 SNEGSKA (reference sequence). The CDR3 reads CSASTGTSAYNEQFF. CDR3 DNA: TGCAGTGCTAGCACCGGGACTAGCGCATACAATGAGCAGTTCTTC.

This clonotype appeared a few times. This rearrangement joins TRBV12-3 or TRBV12-4 to TRBJ2-1; 9 bases are a match to TRBD2. CDR3 length equals 16 residues. The V segment lost 1 base and the J segment 12 bases; nucleotides outside the gene matches: 13. CDR3 coding DNA: TGTGCCAGCAGTTTAGTGGGGCTAGCGGGGCATCGGGTGCAGTTCTTC. It codes for CASSLVGLAGHRVQFF.

A note on this clonotype: A junction end diverges from the germline sequence, so it may reflect a read error. The chain couples TRBV12-3 or TRBV12-4 to TRBJ2-3; tentatively, D is TRBD2 (5 bases). CDR3 length equals 12 residues. This CDR3 is CASRMGADAQYF. Here the CDR3 DNA reads TGTGCCAGCAGGATGGGAGCAGATGCGCAGTATTTT.

The V and J genes are TRBV7-9 and TRBJ2-3, with 12 bases aligning to TRBD2. With V trimmed by 2 bases and J by 2 bases, 8 bases remained unmatched. Germline-derived CDR1 and CDR2 are SEHNR and FQNEAQ (reference sequence). The CDR3 sequence is 18 residues long. This chain's CDR3 is CASSLPLAGGLVTDTQYF. CDR3 in DNA: TGTGCCAGCAGCTTACCACTAGCGGGGGGACTTGTCACAGATACGCAGTATTTT.